A selection of T cell receptor beta chains follows, all from one sample in a study of T cell responses to AZD1222 COVID-19 vaccine. The assay was immunoSEQ multiplex PCR, and TCRdb's table has in-frame clones only and misses some. The data contain tens of thousands of clones, around nine tenths of them singletons. This specimen consisted of peripheral blood, obtained on day 0 of AZD1222 vaccination. These receptor sequences come from an adult in good health. Both conserved end residues are part of each CDR3. D genes are given only for firm matches. Clone size is stated in some rows and not others, as once, few, many or a class when expanded.

D	size	V	J	DNA	CDR3
NA	once	TRBV19	TRBJ1-1	TGTGCCAGTAGTAAGCAAAGAGACACTGAAGCTTTCTTT	CASSKQRDTEAFF
NA	NA	TRBV5-4	TRBJ1-2	TGTGCCAGCAGCCCGTCACACCAGGGAGCTGGCTACACCTTC	CASSPSHQGAGYTF
TRBD2	NA	TRBV12-5	TRBJ2-1	TGTGCTAGTGGTTCCCAAACTAGCGGGGGGTCTTACAATGAGCAGTTCTTC	CASGSQTSGGSYNEQFF
TRBD2	NA	TRBV6-1	TRBJ2-5	TGTGCCAGCAGTGATGGCCGACTAGCGGGGAGAGAGACCCAGTACTTC	CASSDGRLAGRETQYF
TRBD1	NA	TRBV5-1	TRBJ1-3	TGCGCCAGCAGTGGGGACAGGGCGGCTGGAAACACCATATATTTT	CASSGDRAAGNTIYF
TRBD2	once	TRBV5-1	TRBJ2-7	TGCGCCAGCAGCCTTGGACTAGCGGGGGGATCCTACGAGCAGTACTTC	CASSLGLAGGSYEQYF
NA	NA	TRBV5-1	TRBJ1-4	TGCGCCAGCAGCTTGGCGGGAAATGAAAAACTGTTTTTT	CASSLAGNEKLFF
NA	NA	TRBV9	TRBJ1-1	TGTGCCAGCAGCTCTGGGACATCCCGCCTTGTGCACACTGAAGCTTTCTTT	CASSSGTSRLVHTEAFF
NA	few	TRBV7-9	TRBJ1-5	TGTGCCAGCAGCCTAGGGGGAGGGGGGCCCCAGCATTTT	CASSLGGGGPQHF
NA	NA	TRBV11-2	TRBJ2-7	TGTGCCAGCAGCCCCCAGTACGAGCAGTACTTC	CASSPQYEQYF
TRBD1	NA	TRBV5-1	TRBJ1-2	TGCGCCAGCAGCCCTGGACAGGGTGGCGGGTTTGTTTTCTACACCTTC	CASSPGQGGGFVFYTF
NA	NA	TRBV5-1	TRBJ1-5	TGCGCCAGCAGCTTGGAGGCAGGGCTTCAGCCCCAGCATTTT	CASSLEAGLQPQHF
TRBD1	NA	TRBV4-1	TRBJ1-5	TGCGCCAGCAGCCCGGGCCAGGGACAGAAGGGGCAGCCCCAGCATTTT	CASSPGQGQKGQPQHF
TRBD2	NA	TRBV3-1/TRBV3-2	TRBJ2-4	TGTGCCAGCAGCCAAGATAAGACTAGCGGGGGGGTCGGCAAAAACATTCAGTACTTC	CASSQDKTSGGVGKNIQYF
NA	NA	TRBV5-1	TRBJ1-3	TGCGCCAGCAGCTTAAGGAGCTCTGGAAACACCATATATTTT	CASSLRSSGNTIYF
NA	NA	TRBV7-2	TRBJ1-3	TGTGCCAGCAGCCCTCGTCACGCTGGAAACACCATATATTTT	CASSPRHAGNTIYF
NA	NA	TRBV28	TRBJ1-1	TGTGCCAGCAGGGGGGGCAGGGTGGACACTGAAGCTTTCTTT	CASRGGRVDTEAFF
NA	NA	TRBV19	TRBJ1-1	TGTGCCAGTAGTAAGGCCGAGAACACTGAAGCTTTCTTT	CASSKAENTEAFF
NA	NA	TRBV21-1	TRBJ1-5	TGTGCCAGCAGCAAAGGGGTAGGGTTGAATAGCAATCAGCCCCAGCATTTT	CASSKGVGLNSNQPQHF
TRBD2	NA	TRBV30	TRBJ2-2	TGTGCCTGGGGACTAGCGGGGACCGCCGGGGAGCTGTTTTTT	CAWGLAGTAGELFF
TRBD1	NA	TRBV3-1/TRBV3-2	TRBJ1-1	TGTGCCAGCAGCCGACAGGGGGTCACTGAAGCTTTCTTT	CASSRQGVTEAFF
NA	NA	TRBV5-1	TRBJ2-5	TGCGCCAGCAGCTTGGACGGGCTTCTAGAAACCCAGTACTTC	CASSLDGLLETQYF
TRBD1	NA	TRBV14	TRBJ1-1	TGTGCCAGCAGCCTTAGAACAGGGGCAGGCACTGAAGCTTTCTTT	CASSLRTGAGTEAFF
TRBD2	NA	TRBV5-1	TRBJ2-1	TGCGCCAGCAGCCCCGGGACTAGCGGGGGGGTAAGCTCCTACAATGAGCAGTTCTTC	CASSPGTSGGVSSYNEQFF
TRBD1	NA	TRBV7-3	TRBJ2-2	TGTGCCAGCAGCTTAAATCCAGGGGGATTGGCCGGGGAGCTGTTTTTT	CASSLNPGGLAGELFF
NA	NA	TRBV5-4	TRBJ2-7	TGTGCCAGCAGCTGGGACCCTAGGGGATCTTACGAGCAGTACTTC	CASSWDPRGSYEQYF
TRBD2	NA	TRBV7-6	TRBJ2-2	TGTGCCAGCAGCATTGAAGATAGGACTAGCGGCGGCGTGGCCCGTGGGGACGGGGAGCTGTTTTTT	CASSIEDRTSGGVARGDGELFF
NA	NA	TRBV5-1	TRBJ2-7	TGCGCCAGCAGCTGGGAAACAGGGAGGAGCTCCTACGAGCAGTACTTC	CASSWETGRSSYEQYF
NA	NA	TRBV19	TRBJ1-4	TGTGCCAGTAGTGACCCGGGACGAGGCGACGAAAAACTGTTTTTT	CASSDPGRGDEKLFF
NA	few	TRBV6-2/TRBV6-3	TRBJ1-5	TGTGCCAGCAGTGACGGAGGGGCAAATCAGCCCCAGCATTTT	CASSDGGANQPQHF
NA	NA	TRBV14	TRBJ2-3	TGTGCCAGCAGCCAAGTGGCCTGGTCGGGCACAGATACGCAGTATTTT	CASSQVAWSGTDTQYF
NA	NA	TRBV7-2	TRBJ2-2	TGTGCCAGCAGCTTATCCAGGGTGACCGGGGAGCTGTTTTTT	CASSLSRVTGELFF
NA	NA	TRBV10-1	TRBJ2-3	TGCGCCAGCAGTGAGAAAGGGTTCGAGACAGATACGCAGTATTTT	CASSEKGFETDTQYF
NA	NA	TRBV19	TRBJ1-5	TGTGCCAGTAGTATTTGGGGGAGCAATCAGCCCCAGCATTTT	CASSIWGSNQPQHF
TRBD2	NA	TRBV9	TRBJ2-7	TGTGCCAGCAGCGTAGCGCCTAGCGGGGAATACGAGCAGTACTTC	CASSVAPSGEYEQYF
NA	once	TRBV12-3/TRBV12-4	TRBJ2-2	TGTGCCAGCTTTAAGGGGGGCACCGGGGAGCTGTTTTTT	CASFKGGTGELFF
TRBD2	few	TRBV6-9	TRBJ2-7	TGTGCCAGCAGCCCAGAGGGACTAGCGGGGACATACGAGCAGTACTTC	CASSPEGLAGTYEQYF
TRBD2	NA	TRBV6-1	TRBJ2-2	TGTGCCAGCAGTGAAACGCTAGCGGGGGTCACCGGGGAGCTGTTTTTT	CASSETLAGVTGELFF
TRBD1	NA	TRBV6-2/TRBV6-3	TRBJ2-7	TGTGCCAGCAGTTACTCGGGACAGAACTACGAGCAGTACTTC	CASSYSGQNYEQYF
NA	NA	TRBV7-9	TRBJ2-7	TGTGCCAGCAGCTTATACAACTCCTACGAGCAGTACTTC	CASSLYNSYEQYF
TRBD1	NA	TRBV6-1	TRBJ2-5	TGTGCCAGCAGTGATGGACAGGGGGCAACGGAGACCCAGTACTTC	CASSDGQGATETQYF
NA	NA	TRBV6-2/TRBV6-3	TRBJ1-2	TGTGCCAGCAGTTCGGGGGCTCCCTATGGCTACACCTTC	CASSSGAPYGYTF
NA	NA	TRBV19	TRBJ2-7	TGTGCCAGTAGTTCTGACAGCACCCTCGGGAGCTCCTACGAGCAGTACTTC	CASSSDSTLGSSYEQYF
TRBD1	NA	TRBV4-1	TRBJ2-2	TGCGCCAGCAGACAGGGGGCGCTGGACGGGGAGCTGTTTTTT	CASRQGALDGELFF
NA	few	TRBV24-1	TRBJ2-2	TGTGCCACCAGTGAAGGAGGGACCGCCGTTACCGGGGAGCTGTTTTTT	CATSEGGTAVTGELFF
NA	few	TRBV19	TRBJ1-2	TGTGCCAGTAGTATCAGGGCACCGTATGGCTACACCTTC	CASSIRAPYGYTF
TRBD1	NA	TRBV7-8	TRBJ1-1	TGTGCCAGCAGCTTCCGGGACAGGGTGTCCGCTGAAGCTTTCTTT	CASSFRDRVSAEAFF
NA	NA	TRBV6-5	TRBJ2-6	TGTGCCAGCAGTCCAGGGGCTGGGGCCAACGTCCTGACTTTC	CASSPGAGANVLTF
NA	NA	TRBV3-1/TRBV3-2	TRBJ1-4	TGTGCCAGCAGCCAAACCACGGGGGGTAATGAAAAACTGTTTTTT	CASSQTTGGNEKLFF
NA	NA	TRBV3-1/TRBV3-2	TRBJ1-1	TGTGCCAGCAGCCAACCCTGGGGCCCAGGTTTGGCTTTCTTT	CASSQPWGPGLAFF
TRBD1	NA	TRBV11-2	TRBJ1-1	TGTGCCAGCACCCCGGCCGACAGGGGGCTGAACACTGAAGCTTTCTTT	CASTPADRGLNTEAFF
TRBD2	NA	TRBV5-1	TRBJ2-7	TGCGCCAGCAGCTTGGCCGGGCAGGGAGGGTCCTACGAGCAGTACTTC	CASSLAGQGGSYEQYF